These T cell receptor beta chains were read from a single sample in a study of human T cells and chemical hapten exposure. TCRdb independently ran MiXCR on the RACE reads; one entry per CDR3 protein. Found here are some 100,000 distinct CDR3 sequences, 9.2% of them singletons; the top ten hold about 3%. Sample: whole blood, taken in connection with sensitization to the hapten diphenylcyclopropenone (DPC). The receptors stem from a woman in her thirties or forties with alopecia areata. Some clones in this sample may be carry-over from other donors' samples. Both conserved end residues are part of each CDR3. Fields, in order: J gene, V gene, clone size, D gene, CDR3 DNA, CDR3 protein. A D gene is named only where the DNA matches it firmly. Clone size appears in some rows only: once, few, many, or a class for an expanded clone.

TRBJ2-5,TRBV4-3,few,.,TGCGCCAGCAGCCAAGATCGTAGCAGACAAGAGACCCAGTACTTC,CASSQDRSRQETQYF
TRBJ2-1,TRBV11-2,few,TRBD2,TGTGCCAGCAGCCAACTAGCGGGCCTGAGCTCCTACAATGAGCAGTTCTTC,CASSQLAGLSSYNEQFF
TRBJ1-1,TRBV6-6,many,.,TGTGCCAGCAGTTACTCAGGAGTGAACACTGAAGCTTTCTTT,CASSYSGVNTEAFF
TRBJ1-2,TRBV28,.,TRBD1,TGTGCCAGCAGTTTATTGGCAGGGGGAAACTATGGCTACACCTTC,CASSLLAGGNYGYTF
TRBJ1-1,TRBV6-5,many,TRBD1,TGTGCCAGCAGTAAACACACAGGGGGGACTGAAGCTTTCTTT,CASSKHTGGTEAFF
TRBJ1-5,TRBV6-2/TRBV6-3,.,.,TGTGCCAGCAGCCGGACAGCAGATAGCAATCAGCCCCAGCATTTT,CASSRTADSNQPQHF
TRBJ2-7,TRBV6-1,few,.,TGTGCCAGCACCGACGGGGGCGGCCCCTACGAGCAGTACTTC,CASTDGGGPYEQYF
TRBJ2-3,TRBV11-2,many,TRBD2,TGTGCCAGCAGCTTACTTACTAGCGGGTCGCCCGGGAGAAATACGCAGTATTTT,CASSLLTSGSPGRNTQYF
TRBJ1-4,TRBV5-1,.,.,TGCGCCAGCAGCTTGGACAGCCCTAATGAAAAACTGTTTTTT,CASSLDSPNEKLFF
TRBJ2-1,TRBV20-1,.,TRBD2,TGCAGTGCTAGGGGAACCGGACTAGCGGGGGCGTCTGCCTACAATGAGCAGTTCTTC,CSARGTGLAGASAYNEQFF
TRBJ2-1,TRBV4-2,.,TRBD2,TGTGCCAGCAGCCAAGCGGACGGGGGAGCGGGGAGCTACAATGAGCAGTTCTTC,CASSQADGGAGSYNEQFF
TRBJ2-5,TRBV7-2,many,.,TGTGCCAGCAGCTTAAACTACGGAGAGACCCAGTACTTC,CASSLNYGETQYF
TRBJ1-6,TRBV4-3,.,.,TGCGCCAGCAGCCAGGGAGGAAGGACCCATAATTCACCCCTCCACTTT,CASSQGGRTHNSPLHF
TRBJ2-3,TRBV29-1,.,.,TGCAGCGTCGCACAGGGTGCAAGCACAGATACGCAGTATTTT,CSVAQGASTDTQYF
TRBJ1-5,TRBV7-2,few,TRBD1,TGTGCCAGCAGCTCCATCACAGGGGAAGGTCAGCCCCAGCATTTT,CASSSITGEGQPQHF
TRBJ2-5,TRBV5-1,.,.,TGCGCCAGCAGCTCCCGGGACGAGGGATCGGGGACCCAGTACTTC,CASSSRDEGSGTQYF
TRBJ2-1,TRBV18,many,TRBD2,TGTGCCAGCTCCTCCGGGACTAGCGGGGGGGCTAAGTCCAATGAGCAGTTCTTC,CASSSGTSGGAKSNEQFF
TRBJ1-3,TRBV3-1,many,.,TGTGCCAGCAGCCAAGAACGGGGCTCTGGAAACACCATATATTTT,CASSQERGSGNTIYF
TRBJ1-2,TRBV5-6,few,TRBD1,TGTGCCAGCAGCATTCCGGGACAGACGGTATATGGCTACACCTTC,CASSIPGQTVYGYTF
TRBJ1-2,TRBV18,many,.,TGTGCCAGCTCACCACCGCTCCAAGACTATGGCTACACCTTC,CASSPPLQDYGYTF
TRBJ2-5,TRBV27,few,TRBD2,TGTGCCAGCAGACTAGCGGGGGGGCGAGAGACCCAGTACTTC,CASRLAGGRETQYF
TRBJ2-7,TRBV7-2,many,.,TGTGCCAGTCGAGGACAGCTCGTAAGCGAGCAGTACTTC,CASRGQLVSEQYF
TRBJ2-5,TRBV5-6,many,TRBD2,TGTGCCAGCAGCTCGGGGGGAGAGACCCAGTACTTC,CASSSGGETQYF
TRBJ2-7,TRBV7-2,.,TRBD1,TGTGCCAGCAGCCAAGGGGACAGGGGGTTGTACGAGCAGTACTTC,CASSQGDRGLYEQYF
TRBJ2-7,TRBV12-3/TRBV12-4,.,.,TGTGCCAGCAGTTTAGGACAGTCCAACGAGCAGTACTTC,CASSLGQSNEQYF